These 25 T cell receptor beta chains originate from one sample sequenced in a study of T cell therapy after organ transplantation (dated by TCRdb to about 2019). These receptors lack a known antigen. Receptors were amplified or captured by the immunoSEQ multiplex PCR assay. In TCRdb, the immuneACCESS table is reduced to in-frame sequences with V and J assigned. These tables do not hold every clone; where another copy was compared, an unresolved V gene accounts for under half, and the others remain unexplained. The sample table lists some 48,000 clones, approximately 94% of them with a count of one. The biggest ten clones account for over 2.5% of the sample. The time point label here, explained by the study, means: before start of T cell therapy. Source: CD8+ T cells from blood, taken before autologous CMV-specific T cell therapy. Every receptor here comes from a human patient who had received a solid organ transplant and had CMV disease.

The CDR3 protein is CASSNGPDYEQYF. CDR3 coding DNA: TGTGCCAGCAGCAACGGCCCCGACTACGAGCAGTACTTC. The chain has TRBV5-4 and TRBJ2-5; D gene ambiguous. The J call may not be correct, given that the DNA end is closer to TRBJ2-7. Germline V lookup: CDR1 SGHNT, CDR2 YYREEE (reference sequence). This CDR3 is built from 13 residues.

The chain carries TRBV5-4 and TRBJ2-7, with 7 nucleotides matching TRBD1. Germline CDR1 and CDR2: SGHNT and YYREEE (reference sequence). With V trimmed by 4 bases and J by 1 base, 11 bases remained unmatched. The CDR3 extends over 16 amino acids. Here the CDR3 reads CASSPNPGTASYEQYF. CDR3 nucleotide sequence: TGTGCCAGCAGCCCTAACCCCGGGACAGCGTCCTACGAGCAGTACTTC.

The gene calls are TRBV6-6 and TRBJ1-1, with D uncertain. Trimming took 2 bases from V and 2 from J, leaving 9 bases between them. The CDR3 is 14 amino acids. CDR1 and CDR2 from the germline V gene are MNHNY and SVGAGI (reference sequence). CDR3 DNA sequence: TGTGCCAGCAGTTACATGGTTCTAAACACTGAAGCTTTCTTT. It specifies CASSYMVLNTEAFF.

V is TRBV4-3 and J is TRBJ1-2, with 7 nucleotides matching TRBD1. V lost 1 base to trimming and J lost 2 bases; unmatched junction nucleotides: 4. This CDR3 contains 15 residues. Germline V gene lookup returns CDR1 LGHNA and CDR2 YSLEER. CDR3 nucleotide sequence: TGCGCCAGCAGCCAAGGACAGGGATGGAACTATGGCTACACCTTC. This codes for CASSQGQGWNYGYTF.

V gene TRBV21-1 combines with J gene TRBJ2-3. TRBV21-1 is reported as a pseudogene. CDR3 size: 16 residues. The CDR3 region is CASSYGTDPSTDTQYF. DNA of the CDR3: TGTGCCAGCAGCTATGGGACGGATCCTAGCACAGATACGCAGTATTTT.

The chain combines TRBV19 with TRBJ2-7; TRBD2 is a possible D gene (5 bases). Germline V gives CDR1 LNHDA, CDR2 SQIVND (reference sequence). The CDR3 spans 13 residues. V dropped 9 bases and J dropped 6 bases, with 18 bases sitting between them. CDR3 loop: CARVARSRVEQYF. CDR3 in DNA: TGTGCCAGAGTCGCGAGGTCGCGGGTCGAGCAGTACTTC.

The chain is built from TRBV7-6 and TRBJ2-2, with D perhaps matching TRBD2 (5 bases). Germline V gene data show CDR1 as SGHVS and CDR2 as FNYEAQ. The CDR3 is 14 amino acids. The V end was cut by 6 bases, the J end by 5 bases, with 13 bases between. Written as DNA, the CDR3 is TGTGCCAGCAGGGAGGTTCACACAACCGGGGAGCTGTTTTTT. Translation: CASREVHTTGELFF.

The rearrangement uses TRBV6-6 and TRBJ1-2; D gene unclear. The CDR3 is 13 residues long. Trimming shortened V by 2 bases and J by 8 bases, and 12 bases separated the two germline ends. Germline CDR1 is MNHNY and CDR2 is SVGAGI (reference sequence). The CDR3 is CASSYPHGEGYTF. The CDR3 nucleotides are TGTGCCAGCAGTTACCCGCACGGGGAAGGCTACACCTTC.

V is TRBV27 and J is TRBJ2-5, with TRBD2 matching 12 bases. V lost 2 bases to trimming and J lost 2 bases; unmatched junction nucleotides: 3. Germline V gene data show CDR1 as MNHEY and CDR2 as SMNVEV (reference sequence). This CDR3 has 16 residues. The CDR3 sequence: CASSLLLAGGQETQYF. The CDR3 nucleotides are TGTGCCAGCAGTTTACTGCTAGCGGGAGGGCAAGAGACCCAGTACTTC.

The gene calls are TRBV11-3 and TRBJ1-5, with a weak D call TRBD1 (5 bases). Trimming shortened V by 0 bases and J by 3 bases, and 18 bases separated the two germline ends. The germline CDR1 and CDR2 sequences are SGHNT and YENEEA. The CDR3 has 18 amino acids. The chain's CDR3 is CASSLDSPQGWNNQPQHF. The DNA of the CDR3 is TGTGCCAGCAGCTTAGATTCCCCCCAGGGCTGGAACAATCAGCCCCAGCATTTT.

V and J are TRBV6-5 and TRBJ2-1; 7 bases fit TRBD1. CDR1 and CDR2 from the germline V gene are MNHEY and SVGAGI. The J segment lost 4 bases and the V segment lost 6 bases, leaving 6 bases of the junction unmatched. The CDR3 extends over 14 amino acids. CDR3 sequence: CASRRTGVYNEQFF. The CDR3 nucleotides read TGTGCCAGCAGACGGACAGGAGTATACAATGAGCAGTTCTTC.

This rearrangement joins TRBV11-2 to TRBJ2-1; TRBD2 matches 7 bases. Unmatched junction bases numbered 4, after V lost 1 base and J lost 4 bases. Germline assignment: CDR1 SGHAT and CDR2 FQNNGV. The CDR3 covers 15 residues. CDR3: CASSLAGGEYNEQFF. CDR3 DNA sequence: TGTGCCAGCAGCTTAGCGGGGGGAGAATACAATGAGCAGTTCTTC.

This chain uses TRBV19 with TRBJ2-3; 10 bases line up with TRBD2. The CDR3 extends over 15 amino acids. The germline V gene has CDR1 LNHDA and CDR2 SQIVND (reference sequence). V shed 2 bases, J shed 4 bases, and the junction held 3 bases outside the gene matches. The CDR3 DNA sequence: TGTGCCAGTAGTATAAGGCTAGCGGGAGCAGATACGCAGTATTTT. The encoded protein is CASSIRLAGADTQYF. Drawing the rest from reference TRBV19 and TRBJ2-3, the complete variable domain is DGGITQSPKYLFRKEGQNVTLSCEQNLNHDAMYWYRQDPGQGLRLIYYSQIVNDFQKGDIAEGYSVSREKKESFPLTVTSAQKNPTAFYLCASSIRLAGADTQYFGPGTRLTVL.

J is TRBJ1-5 and V is TRBV7-2, with TRBD1 matching 7 bases. J was trimmed by 7 bases and V by 1 base; bases with no gene match: 10. CDR1 SGHTA and CDR2 FQGNSA come from the germline V gene. The CDR3 is 16 amino acids. In DNA form, the CDR3 reads TGTGCCAGCAGCTTAGATGAGGGGACAGTAGGACAGCCCCAGCATTTT. Encoded protein: CASSLDEGTVGQPQHF.

With regard to this clone: One end of the junction varies from germline; a read error may be responsible. The V and J genes are TRBV15 and TRBJ2-5; no clear D gene. The J call may not be correct, given that the DNA end is closer to TRBJ2-7. The CDR3 has 12 amino acids. Looked up from germline, CDR1 is LNHNV and CDR2 is YYDKDF (reference sequence). CDR3 sequence (DNA): TGTGCCACCAGCAGAGATTCCTCCGAGCAGTACTTC. Its protein is CATSRDSSEQYF.

This chain uses TRBV27 with TRBJ2-3, with 10 bases fitting TRBD2. Germline values: CDR1 MNHEY, CDR2 SMNVEV (reference sequence). The CDR3 totals 14 residues. The trim removed 8 bases at V and 4 bases at J, leaving 6 bases unmatched. The CDR3: CASGWTSGPDTQYF. In nucleotides, the CDR3 is TGTGCCAGCGGATGGACTAGCGGCCCAGATACGCAGTATTTT.

V gene TRBV9 combines with J gene TRBJ1-1; TRBD1 matches 8 bases. Germline V gives CDR1 SGDLS, CDR2 YYNGEE. The CDR3 contains 12 residues. V shed 4 bases and J 8 bases; nucleotides not matched to a gene: 4. The CDR3 region is CASSSWTGEAFF. The CDR3 nucleotides are TGTGCCAGCAGCTCATGGACAGGGGAAGCTTTCTTT. The whole variable domain, remainder taken from reference TRBV9 and TRBJ1-1, is DSGVTQTPKHLITATGQRVTLRCSPRSGDLSVYWYQQSLDQGLQFLIQYYNGEERAKGNILERFSAQQFPDLHSELNLSSLELGDSALYFCASSSWTGEAFFGQGTRLTVV.

The rearrangement links TRBV29-1 to TRBJ1-2, with 12 positions matching TRBD1. CDR1 is SQVTM and CDR2 is ANQGSEA in the germline V gene. Germline trimming cut 4 bases from V and 8 bases from J; bases unmatched to any gene: 20. CDR3 length equals 18 residues. CDR3 residues: CSVVTLRDRGRGRGGYTF. The CDR3 DNA sequence: TGCAGCGTTGTTACCCTGCGGGACAGGGGGCGCGGTCGAGGCGGCTACACCTTC.

The V call is TRBV11-2, the J call TRBJ1-6, with D perhaps matching TRBD1 (6 bases). The CDR3 is made up of 16 amino acids. V was cut by 4 bases and J by 0 bases, with 10 bases left in between. Germline V gene lookup returns CDR1 SGHAT and CDR2 FQNNGV. CDR3 sequence (DNA): TGTGCCAGCAGCTCGGGGGCCCGCTCCTATAATTCACCCCTCCACTTT. It specifies CASSSGARSYNSPLHF. Based on the CDR3 plus reference TRBV11-2 and TRBJ1-6, the full variable domain is EAGVAQSPRYKIIEKRQSVAFWCNPISGHATLYWYQQILGQGPKLLIQFQNNGVVDDSQLPKDRFSAERLKGVDSTLKIQPAKLEDSAVYLCASSSGARSYNSPLHFGNGTRLTVT.

This rearrangement joins TRBV2 to TRBJ2-7; D call uncertain. Deletions cut 3 bases from V and 0 bases from J, with 12 bases between. CDR3 length equals 15 residues. Germline V CDR1 and CDR2: SNHLY, FYNNEI. The DNA for the CDR3 is TGTGCCAGCAGTGACCTCGGAGACGACTCCTACGAGCAGTACTTC. Its protein product is CASSDLGDDSYEQYF.

The rearrangement links TRBV19 to TRBJ2-3; 12 nucleotides align to TRBD2. The CDR3 length is 16 residues. The germline CDR1 and CDR2 sequences are LNHDA and SQIVND (reference sequence). J gave up 4 bases and V 4 bases, and 6 bases lay outside the gene matches. The CDR3 spells CASSKTGTSGPDTQYF. Here the CDR3 DNA reads TGTGCCAGTAGTAAAACCGGGACTAGCGGGCCAGATACGCAGTATTTT. The full variable domain, in which reference TRBV19 and TRBJ2-3 provide the parts outside the CDR3, is DGGITQSPKYLFRKEGQNVTLSCEQNLNHDAMYWYRQDPGQGLRLIYYSQIVNDFQKGDIAEGYSVSREKKESFPLTVTSAQKNPTAFYLCASSKTGTSGPDTQYFGPGTRLTVL.

V gene TRBV30 combines with J gene TRBJ2-1; weak D call: TRBD1 (5 bases). The V end was cut by 1 base, the J end by 4 bases, with 14 bases between. CDR1 is GTSNPN and CDR2 is SVGIG in the germline V gene (reference sequence). CDR3 size: 15 residues. The CDR3 DNA sequence: TGTGCCTGGAGTGGGGGCAATACCCCTTACAATGAGCAGTTCTTC. Translating it yields CAWSGGNTPYNEQFF.

The CDR3 is CASSYVGQGIFGSYEQYF. CDR3 DNA: TGTGCCAGCAGCTATGTGGGACAGGGAATTTTCGGCTCCTACGAGCAGTACTTC. The chain employs TRBV5-4 and TRBJ2-5; the match to TRBD1 covers 9 bases. The DNA end is a closer match to TRBJ2-7, so the J assignment may be wrong. Germline V gene data show CDR1 as SGHNT and CDR2 as YYREEE (reference sequence). The CDR3 runs to 18 residues.

This clone came up once. The CDR3, as DNA: TGTGCCAGCAGCTTAGGCGCGGGGGGCGGGGGAGATACGCAGTATTTT. Translated: CASSLGAGGGGDTQYF. The V gene is TRBV11-2, the J gene TRBJ2-3; 8 bases align to TRBD2. The CDR3 totals 16 residues. Per germline, CDR1 SGHAT and CDR2 FQNNGV. Trimming removed 1 base from V and 5 bases from J; junction bases left unmatched: 8.

The chain is built from TRBV6-5 and TRBJ2-7; 7 bases are shared with TRBD1. The length of the CDR3 is 15 residues. Trimming took 7 bases from V and 3 from J; bases not matched to a gene: 12. Germline lookup yields CDR1 MNHEY and CDR2 SVGAGI. CDR3 sequence reads: CASNPTGKNVYEQYF. The CDR3 DNA is TGTGCCAGCAATCCGACAGGGAAGAACGTCTACGAGCAGTACTTC.